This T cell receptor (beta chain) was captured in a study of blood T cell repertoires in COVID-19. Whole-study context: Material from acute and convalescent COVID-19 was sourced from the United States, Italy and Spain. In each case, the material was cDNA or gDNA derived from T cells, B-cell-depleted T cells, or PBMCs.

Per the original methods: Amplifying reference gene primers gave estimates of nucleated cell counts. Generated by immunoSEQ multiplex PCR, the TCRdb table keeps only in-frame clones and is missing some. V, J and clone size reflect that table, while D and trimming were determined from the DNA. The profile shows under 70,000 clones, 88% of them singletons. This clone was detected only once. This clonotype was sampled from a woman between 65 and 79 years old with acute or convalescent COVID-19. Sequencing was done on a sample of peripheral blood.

CDR3 DNA: TGTGCCAGCAGCTACAGACAGGGGGAGCTGTTTTTT. It encodes CASSYRQGELFF. The chain carries TRBV9 and TRBJ2-2; possibly TRBD1 for D (5 bases). V dropped 4 bases and J dropped 8 bases, with 9 bases sitting between them. Germline-derived CDR1 and CDR2 are SGDLS and YYNGEE. The CDR3 totals 12 residues.